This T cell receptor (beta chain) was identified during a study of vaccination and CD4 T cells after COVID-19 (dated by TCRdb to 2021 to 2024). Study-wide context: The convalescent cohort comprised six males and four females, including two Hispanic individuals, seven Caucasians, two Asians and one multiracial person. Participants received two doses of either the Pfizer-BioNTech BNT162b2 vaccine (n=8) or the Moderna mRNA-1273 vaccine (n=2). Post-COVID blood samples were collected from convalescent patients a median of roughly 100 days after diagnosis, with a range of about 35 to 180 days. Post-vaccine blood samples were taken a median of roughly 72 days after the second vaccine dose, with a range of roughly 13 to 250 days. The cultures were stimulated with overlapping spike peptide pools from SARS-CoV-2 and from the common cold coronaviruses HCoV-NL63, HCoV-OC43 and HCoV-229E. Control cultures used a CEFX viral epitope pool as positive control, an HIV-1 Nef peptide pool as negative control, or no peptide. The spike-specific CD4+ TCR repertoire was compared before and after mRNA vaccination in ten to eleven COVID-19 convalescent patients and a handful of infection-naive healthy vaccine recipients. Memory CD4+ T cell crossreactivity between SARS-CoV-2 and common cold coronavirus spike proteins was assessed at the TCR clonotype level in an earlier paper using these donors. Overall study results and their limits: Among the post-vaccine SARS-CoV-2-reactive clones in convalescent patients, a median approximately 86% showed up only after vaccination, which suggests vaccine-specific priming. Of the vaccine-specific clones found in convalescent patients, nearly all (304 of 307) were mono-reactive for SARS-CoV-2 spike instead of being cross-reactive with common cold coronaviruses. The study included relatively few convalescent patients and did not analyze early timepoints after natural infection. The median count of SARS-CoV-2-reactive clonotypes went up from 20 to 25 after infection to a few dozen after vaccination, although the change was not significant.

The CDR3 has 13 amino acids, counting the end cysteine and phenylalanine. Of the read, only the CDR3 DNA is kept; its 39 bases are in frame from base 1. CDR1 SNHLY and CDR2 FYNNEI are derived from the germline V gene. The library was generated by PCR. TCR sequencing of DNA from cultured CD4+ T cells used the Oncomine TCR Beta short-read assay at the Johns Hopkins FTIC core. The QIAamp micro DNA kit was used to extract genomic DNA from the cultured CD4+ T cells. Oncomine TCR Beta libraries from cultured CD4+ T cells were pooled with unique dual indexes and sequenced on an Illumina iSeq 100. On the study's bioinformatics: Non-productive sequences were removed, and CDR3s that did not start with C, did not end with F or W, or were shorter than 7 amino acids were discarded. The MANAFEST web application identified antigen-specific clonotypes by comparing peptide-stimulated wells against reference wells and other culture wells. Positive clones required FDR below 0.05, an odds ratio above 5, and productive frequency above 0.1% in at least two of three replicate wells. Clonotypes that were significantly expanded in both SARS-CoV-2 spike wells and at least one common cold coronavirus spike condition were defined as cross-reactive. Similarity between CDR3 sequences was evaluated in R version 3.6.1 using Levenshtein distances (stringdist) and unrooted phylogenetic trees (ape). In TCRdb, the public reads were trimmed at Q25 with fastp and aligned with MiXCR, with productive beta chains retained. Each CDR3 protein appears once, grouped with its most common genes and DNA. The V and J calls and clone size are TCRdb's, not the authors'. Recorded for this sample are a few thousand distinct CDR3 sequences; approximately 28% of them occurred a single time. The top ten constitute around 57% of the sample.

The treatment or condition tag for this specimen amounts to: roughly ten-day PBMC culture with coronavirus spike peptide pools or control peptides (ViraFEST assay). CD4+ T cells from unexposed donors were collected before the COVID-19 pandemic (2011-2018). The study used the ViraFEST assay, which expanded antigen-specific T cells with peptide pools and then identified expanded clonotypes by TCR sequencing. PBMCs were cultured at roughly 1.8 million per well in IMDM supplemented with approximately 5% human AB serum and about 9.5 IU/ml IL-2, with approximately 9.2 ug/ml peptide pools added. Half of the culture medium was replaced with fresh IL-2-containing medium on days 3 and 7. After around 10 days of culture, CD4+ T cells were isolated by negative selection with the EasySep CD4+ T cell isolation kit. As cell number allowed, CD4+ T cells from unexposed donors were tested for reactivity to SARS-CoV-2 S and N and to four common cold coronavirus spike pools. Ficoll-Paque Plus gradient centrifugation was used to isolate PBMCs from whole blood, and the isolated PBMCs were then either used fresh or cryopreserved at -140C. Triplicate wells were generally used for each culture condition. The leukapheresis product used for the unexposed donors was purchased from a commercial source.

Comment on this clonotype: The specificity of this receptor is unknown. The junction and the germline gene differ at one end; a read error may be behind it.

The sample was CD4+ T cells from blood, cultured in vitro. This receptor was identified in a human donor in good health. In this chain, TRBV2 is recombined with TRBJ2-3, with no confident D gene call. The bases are TGTGCCAGCAGGGAAGATCGCACAGATACGCAGTATTTT. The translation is CASREDRTDTQYF.